The rows below give T cell receptor beta chains drawn from one sample of a study of shared clonotypes between healthy human individuals. Clones were sequenced by immunoSEQ multiplex PCR, and TCRdb holds only the in-frame ones, with some missing. There are under 600,000 clones in the sample; around 79% occur only once, and roughly an eighth lies in the top ten. The sample consisted of PBMCs. The source of these receptors is a woman between 40 and 50 years old in good health. Some clones in this sample may be carry-over from other donors' samples. The CDR3 runs from the conserved cysteine through the conserved F or W. D genes are given only for firm matches. The size of a clone is reported for some rows only, either as once, few or many, or as a class for expanded clones.

TRBV15	NA	TRBJ1-6	NA	TGTGCCACCAGCAGAGATTCAGGATCACCCCTCCACTTT	CATSRDSGSPLHF
TRBV4-2	NA	TRBJ1-3	TRBD1	TGTGCCAGCAGCCAAGTTCAGGGGGTTGGAAACACCATATATTTT	CASSQVQGVGNTIYF
TRBV5-1	NA	TRBJ1-5	NA	TGCGCCAGCAGCTTGGGACAGGAGAGCAATCAGCCCCAGCATTTT	CASSLGQESNQPQHF
TRBV4-1	many	TRBJ2-7	TRBD2	TGCGCCAGCAGCCATCGTCGGGCTAGCGGGAGCTCCTACGAGCAGTACTTC	CASSHRRASGSSYEQYF
TRBV5-1	NA	TRBJ1-1	NA	TGCGCCAGCAGCTTGGGTCAGGAAAGTTGGAACACTGGAGCTTTCTTT	CASSLGQESWNTGAFF
TRBV28	NA	TRBJ1-1	NA	TGTGCCAGCAGTTTATGGGGGGTTGCCCTGAACACTGAAGCTTTCTTT	CASSLWGVALNTEAFF
TRBV5-1	NA	TRBJ1-3	NA	TGCGCCAGCAGCCCGTCCGGACGGACCTCTGGAAACACCATATATTTT	CASSPSGRTSGNTIYF
TRBV11-2	NA	TRBJ2-7	NA	TGTGCCAGCAGCTTATGGGACACGGAGGTATACGAGCAGTACTTC	CASSLWDTEVYEQYF
TRBV27	NA	TRBJ1-4	NA	TGTGCCAGCAGTTTAAAGGGGGGTTCCGAAAAACTGTTTTTT	CASSLKGGSEKLFF
TRBV30	NA	TRBJ1-1	NA	TGTGCCTGGGCGGGCTCTATGAACACTGAAGCTTTCTTT	CAWAGSMNTEAFF
TRBV27	NA	TRBJ2-1	TRBD2	TGTGCCAGCAGTGACCAGAGCGGGAGGGTCCACAATGAGCAGTTCTTC	CASSDQSGRVHNEQFF
TRBV6-1	NA	TRBJ1-5	NA	TGTGCCAGCAGTGACGCGGGCGGCTCCAATCAGCCCCAGCATTTT	CASSDAGGSNQPQHF
TRBV18	once	TRBJ2-7	TRBD2	TGTGCCAGCTCACTACCGGGACTAGGTGGCGAGCAGTACTTC	CASSLPGLGGEQYF
TRBV2	NA	TRBJ2-7	TRBD2	TGTGCCAGCAGCCGATCCGGGACTAGCCAACGCGAGCAGTACTTC	CASSRSGTSQREQYF
TRBV6-1	NA	TRBJ2-3	NA	TGTGCCAGCAGTGAAGGACTATTCACAGATACGCAGTATTTT	CASSEGLFTDTQYF
TRBV27	NA	TRBJ1-5	NA	TGTGCCAGCAGTTTCAGCACGGGTGGCAATCAGCCCCAGCATTTT	CASSFSTGGNQPQHF
TRBV4-3	NA	TRBJ2-1	TRBD2	TGCGCCAGCAGCCCTGGGACTAGCGGGAGCTCCTACAATGAGCAGTTCTTC	CASSPGTSGSSYNEQFF
TRBV19	NA	TRBJ2-7	TRBD1	TGTGCCAGTAGTAAGCAGGGGGCAACGTACGAGCAGTACTTC	CASSKQGATYEQYF
TRBV30	NA	TRBJ1-2	NA	TGTGCCTGGAGTGTACGGCCGGGGGGTGGCTACACCTTC	CAWSVRPGGGYTF
TRBV10-3	NA	TRBJ2-1	TRBD1	TGTGCCATCAGTGAGCCGGGACAGGGTGGCAATGAGCAGTTCTTC	CAISEPGQGGNEQFF
TRBV11-2	NA	TRBJ2-2	NA	TGTGCCAGCAGCTTACTCGGCAGGGGAGGAACCGGGGAGCTGTTTTTT	CASSLLGRGGTGELFF
TRBV9	NA	TRBJ2-2	NA	TGTGCCAGCAGTTTACTTGAGTACACCGGGGAGCTGTTTTTT	CASSLLEYTGELFF
TRBV4-3	NA	TRBJ1-4	NA	TGCGCCAGCAGCCAAGAGAGGGAACAGGGTAAGCTGTTTTTT	CASSQEREQGKLFF
TRBV7-2	NA	TRBJ1-5	TRBD1	TGTGCCAGCAGCCGGGACAGGGGCCCTAATCAGCCCCAGCATTTT	CASSRDRGPNQPQHF
TRBV29-1	NA	TRBJ2-7	NA	TGCAGCGTTGTCGGGCGGGTCTACGAGCAGTACTTC	CSVVGRVYEQYF
TRBV7-9	few	TRBJ2-3	TRBD2	TGTGCCAGCAGCTCCTTAGCGGGAGGACCGACAGATACGCAGTATTTT	CASSSLAGGPTDTQYF
TRBV5-6	NA	TRBJ1-2	NA	TGTGCCAGCAGCTTGGAGCCAAACTATGGCTACACCTTC	CASSLEPNYGYTF
TRBV28	NA	TRBJ1-2	NA	TGTGCCAGCAGGACCCTCGGCAGGGCCTATGGCTACACCTTC	CASRTLGRAYGYTF
TRBV19	NA	TRBJ2-6	NA	TGTGCCAGTAGTACAATGGGACATCAGGGATACTCTGGGGCCAACGTCCTGACTTTC	CASSTMGHQGYSGANVLTF
TRBV19	NA	TRBJ1-4	TRBD1	TGTGCCAGTAGTATTGGGACAGGGGCAGAAAAACTGTTTTTT	CASSIGTGAEKLFF
TRBV5-4	NA	TRBJ2-3	NA	TGTGCCAGCAGTCGCACAGATACGCAGTATTTT	CASSRTDTQYF
TRBV6-4	NA	TRBJ2-2	NA	TGTGCCAGCAGTGAGGCGGGGGCGACCGGGGAGCTGTTTTTT	CASSEAGATGELFF
TRBV15	NA	TRBJ2-5	NA	TGTGCCACCAGCAGAGATCTCCAGGAGCAAGAGACCCAGTACTTC	CATSRDLQEQETQYF
TRBV14	NA	TRBJ1-2	NA	TGTGCCAGCAGCCAAGGTGGGGCTCCCTATGGCTACACCTTC	CASSQGGAPYGYTF
TRBV5-1	NA	TRBJ2-7	TRBD2	TGCGCCAGCAGCTTGGGGCGGGGGATCAACGAGCAGTACTTC	CASSLGRGINEQYF
TRBV2	NA	TRBJ2-2	NA	TGTGCCAGCAGCGAGACACGCGTGGAGCCCGCCGGGGAGCTGTTTTTT	CASSETRVEPAGELFF
TRBV30	NA	TRBJ1-3	NA	TGTGCCTGGAGTGTGCGTGGGAACTCTGGAAACACCATATATTTT	CAWSVRGNSGNTIYF
TRBV28	once	TRBJ2-2	TRBD2	TGTGCCAGCACTCCCGGGACTAGCGGCACCGGGGAGCTGTTTTTT	CASTPGTSGTGELFF
TRBV7-9	few	TRBJ2-3	NA	TGTGCCAGCAGCCCACCCCCGGGGCTACGAAAGACAGATACGCAGTATTTT	CASSPPPGLRKTDTQYF
TRBV28	NA	TRBJ1-2	NA	TGTGCCAGCAGGAGTCGGCAGGGCTTGAGCTACACCTTC	CASRSRQGLSYTF
TRBV28	NA	TRBJ1-3	TRBD1	TGTGCCAGCAGTTCCACAGGGGGCTTTGGAAACACCATATATTTT	CASSSTGGFGNTIYF
TRBV30	few	TRBJ2-1	NA	TGTGCCTGGAAGCGGCCCGGGTCCTACAATGAGCAGTTCTTC	CAWKRPGSYNEQFF
TRBV7-2	NA	TRBJ2-5	TRBD2	TGTGCCAGCAGCTTAGCCGGGACTAGCGGGAGGGCCCGGATCGGGGAGACCCAGTACTTC	CASSLAGTSGRARIGETQYF
TRBV28	NA	TRBJ1-1	NA	TGTGCCAGCAGCCGCCCCAGGAAGAACACTGAAGCTTTCTTT	CASSRPRKNTEAFF
TRBV19	few	TRBJ2-1	NA	TGTGCCAGTAGTACCTACAATGAGCAGTTCTTC	CASSTYNEQFF
TRBV5-1	NA	TRBJ1-3	TRBD1	TGCGCCAGCAGCTTGGAAGGGACAGGGACTGGAAACACCATATATTTT	CASSLEGTGTGNTIYF
TRBV28	NA	TRBJ2-5	NA	TGTGCCAGCACCATCGGACGGTACCAAGAGACCCAGTACTTC	CASTIGRYQETQYF
TRBV11-3	NA	TRBJ2-1	TRBD2	TGTGCCAGCAGCTTACGACTAGCGGCCTACAATGAGCAGTTCTTC	CASSLRLAAYNEQFF
TRBV6-1	few	TRBJ1-2	NA	TGTGCCAGCAGTCGACACGGATCCTCTTATGGCTACACCTTC	CASSRHGSSYGYTF
TRBV7-2	NA	TRBJ2-5	NA	TGTGCCAGCAGCTTATACGAGGGAGTGGGAGAGACCCAGTACTTC	CASSLYEGVGETQYF
TRBV18	NA	TRBJ2-7	TRBD1	TGTGCCAGCTCACCTCCCCCGGGACAGGGGGCGGGGGAGCAGTACTTC	CASSPPPGQGAGEQYF
TRBV11-3	NA	TRBJ2-1	NA	TGTGCCAGCAGCCCTACGGGACCCTGGGGGAGAGGGCGGAACAATGAGCAGTTCTTC	CASSPTGPWGRGRNNEQFF
TRBV9	once	TRBJ2-5	NA	TGTGCCAGCAGCGTAGCCCCCGGGCGGGGAGAGACCCAGTACTTC	CASSVAPGRGETQYF
TRBV10-3	NA	TRBJ1-1	NA	TGTGCCTCTCAGGTCAGTACAGGAGTCACTGAAGCTTTCTTT	CASQVSTGVTEAFF